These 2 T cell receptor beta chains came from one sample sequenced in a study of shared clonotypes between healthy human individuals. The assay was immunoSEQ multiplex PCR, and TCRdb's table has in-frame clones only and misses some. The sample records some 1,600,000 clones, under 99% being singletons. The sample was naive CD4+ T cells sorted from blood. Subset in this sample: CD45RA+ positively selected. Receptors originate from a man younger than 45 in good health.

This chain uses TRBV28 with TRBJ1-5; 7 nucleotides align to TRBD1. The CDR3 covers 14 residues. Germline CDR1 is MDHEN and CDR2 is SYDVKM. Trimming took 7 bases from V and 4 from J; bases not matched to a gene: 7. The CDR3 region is CASITGDTNQPQHF. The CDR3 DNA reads TGTGCCAGCATTACAGGGGACACGAATCAGCCCCAGCATTTT.

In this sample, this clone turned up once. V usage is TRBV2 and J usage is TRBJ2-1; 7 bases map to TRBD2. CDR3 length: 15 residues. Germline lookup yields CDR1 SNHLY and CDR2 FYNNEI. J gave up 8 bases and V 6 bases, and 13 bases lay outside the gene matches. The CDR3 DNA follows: TGTGCCAGCAGCGGCGGACTAGGGCTAGGCGATGAGCAGTTCTTC. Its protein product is CASSGGLGLGDEQFF.